The clone carrying this T cell receptor (beta chain) appeared many times. A J-beta primer mix and a sample-barcoded 5' primer were used in a second PCR of roughly 6 to 11 cycles. MiXCR, run by TCRdb on the 5' RACE reads, gives a single entry per CDR3 protein. Here the sample spans approximately 1.5 million distinct CDR3 sequences, approximately 32% being singletons. This CDR3 is built from 14 residues. V was cut by 4 bases and J by 10 bases, with 14 bases left in between. Germline V gene data show CDR1 as MDHEN and CDR2 as SYDVKM. This sample stems from a study of blood T cells in healthy people across ages.

V usage is TRBV28 and J usage is TRBJ1-6, with D uncertain. Source material: blood. The clonotype was recovered from a woman aged 30 to 39 in good health. CDR3 in amino acids: CASSYNVRGSPLHF. CDR3 coding DNA: TGTGCCAGCAGTTACAATGTGCGGGGATCACCCCTCCACTTT.